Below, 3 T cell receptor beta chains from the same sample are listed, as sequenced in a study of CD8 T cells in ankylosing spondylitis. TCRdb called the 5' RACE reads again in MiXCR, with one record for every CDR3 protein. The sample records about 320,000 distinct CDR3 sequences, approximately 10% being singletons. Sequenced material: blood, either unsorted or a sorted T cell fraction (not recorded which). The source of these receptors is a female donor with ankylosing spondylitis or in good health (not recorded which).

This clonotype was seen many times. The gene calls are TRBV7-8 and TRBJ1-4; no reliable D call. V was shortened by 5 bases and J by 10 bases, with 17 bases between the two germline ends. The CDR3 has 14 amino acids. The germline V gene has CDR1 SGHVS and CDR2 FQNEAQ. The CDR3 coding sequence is TGTGCCAGCAGCCCAAGTACAGCAGCTAGAAAACTGTTTTTT. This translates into CASSPSTAARKLFF.

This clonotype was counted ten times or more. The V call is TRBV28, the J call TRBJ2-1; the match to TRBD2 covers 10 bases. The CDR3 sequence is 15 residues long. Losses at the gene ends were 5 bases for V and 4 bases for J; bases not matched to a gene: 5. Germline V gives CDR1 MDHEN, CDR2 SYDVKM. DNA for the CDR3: TGTGCCAGCAGTCCTAGCGGGAGCGCTTACAATGAGCAGTTCTTC. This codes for CASSPSGSAYNEQFF.

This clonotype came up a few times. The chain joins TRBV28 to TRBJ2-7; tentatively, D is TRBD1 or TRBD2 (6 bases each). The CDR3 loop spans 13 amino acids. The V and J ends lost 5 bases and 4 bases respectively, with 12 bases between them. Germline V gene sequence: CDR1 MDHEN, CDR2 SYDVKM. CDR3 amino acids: CASSRGVGYEQYF. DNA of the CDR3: TGTGCCAGCAGTAGGGGGGTCGGGTACGAGCAGTACTTC.